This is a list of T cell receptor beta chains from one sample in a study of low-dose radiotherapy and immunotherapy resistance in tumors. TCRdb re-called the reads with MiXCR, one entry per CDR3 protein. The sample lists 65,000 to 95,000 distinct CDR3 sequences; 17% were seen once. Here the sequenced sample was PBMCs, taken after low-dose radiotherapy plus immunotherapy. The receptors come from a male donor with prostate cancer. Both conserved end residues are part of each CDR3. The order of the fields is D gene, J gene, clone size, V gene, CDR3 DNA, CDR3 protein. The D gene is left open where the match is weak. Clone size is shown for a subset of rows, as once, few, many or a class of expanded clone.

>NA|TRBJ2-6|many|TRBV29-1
TGCAGCGTTGGTGAGGGGACTGGGGCCAACGTCCTGACTTTC
CSVGEGTGANVLTF
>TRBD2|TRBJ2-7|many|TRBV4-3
TGCGCCAGCAGCCGGACTAGCGAGACCTACGAGCAGTACTTC
CASSRTSETYEQYF
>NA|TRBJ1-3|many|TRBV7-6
TGTGCCAGCAGCTTAGTTACTGGGGGTGACTCTGGAAACACCATATATTTT
CASSLVTGGDSGNTIYF
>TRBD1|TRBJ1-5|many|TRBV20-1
TGCAGTGCTCGACGTGGGACAGATAGCAATCAGCCCCAGCATTTT
CSARRGTDSNQPQHF
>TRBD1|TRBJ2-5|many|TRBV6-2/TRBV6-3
TGTGCCAGCAGTTACGCACCGGGACAGGGCCAAGAGACCCAGTACTTC
CASSYAPGQGQETQYF
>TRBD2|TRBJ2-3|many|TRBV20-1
TGCAGTGCTACACTAGCGGGACGCACAGATACGCAGTATTTT
CSATLAGRTDTQYF
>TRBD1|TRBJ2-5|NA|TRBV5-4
TGTGCCAGCAGCTTGGGACAGGGTCTTGAGACCCAGTACTTC
CASSLGQGLETQYF
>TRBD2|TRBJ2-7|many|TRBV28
TGTGCCAGCAGTTTACTAGCGGGAGGCTACGAGCAGTACTTC
CASSLLAGGYEQYF
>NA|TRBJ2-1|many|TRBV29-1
TGCAGCGTTGAAGATTCGGGGACCCCTTCTAGGCATGAGCAGTTCTTC
CSVEDSGTPSRHEQFF
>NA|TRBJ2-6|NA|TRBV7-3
TGTGCCAGCAGCCCCGGTGGGGGCGCTGGGGCCAACGTCCTGACTTTC
CASSPGGGAGANVLTF
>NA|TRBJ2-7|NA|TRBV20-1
TGCAGTGCTAACCATGTAATCTCCTACGAGCAGTACTTC
CSANHVISYEQYF
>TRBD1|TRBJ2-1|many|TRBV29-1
TGCAGCGTTGTGGGTACCTCGACAGGGAATGAGCAGTTCTTC
CSVVGTSTGNEQFF
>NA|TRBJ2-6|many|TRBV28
TGTGCCAGCTGGATGCCTGGGGCCAACGTCCTGACTTTC
CASWMPGANVLTF
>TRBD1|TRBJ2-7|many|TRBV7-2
TGTGCCAGCAGCTTAGTGTTGGACAGGGCCTACGAGCAGTACTTC
CASSLVLDRAYEQYF
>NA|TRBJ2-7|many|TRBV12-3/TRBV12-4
TGTGCCAGCCAAACAGGGAGCGAGCAGTACTTC
CASQTGSEQYF
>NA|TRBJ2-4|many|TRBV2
TGTGCCAGCAGTGAAGCACCAGGGGCTATGAACATTCAGTACTTC
CASSEAPGAMNIQYF
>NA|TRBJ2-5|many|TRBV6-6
TGTGCCAGCAGTTACGGGAAGCGAAGGCAAGAGACCCAGTACTTC
CASSYGKRRQETQYF